This is a list of T cell receptor beta chains from one sample in a study of T cell repertoires in cytomegalovirus infection. TCRdb passed the reads through MiXCR, listing each CDR3 protein once. The profile shows approximately 730,000 distinct CDR3 sequences, roughly 29% of them singletons. Their antigen targets remain unknown. The source material was cultured CD8+ T cells from PBMCs, sampled from culture after CMV antigen stimulation. The receptor source for this set is a human donor in good health (CMV status not recorded). Some clones in this sample may be carry-over from other donors' samples. Each CDR3 is given with its conserved first and last residue. A D gene is named only where the DNA matches it firmly. The size entry is marked missing in some rows and otherwise reads once, few, many or a size class.

v_gene	d_gene	abundance	j_gene	CDR3aa	CDR3nt
TRBV6-6	TRBD1	.	TRBJ2-7	CASSYERQGYEQYF	TGTGCCAGCAGTTACGAGAGACAGGGCTACGAGCAGTACTTC
TRBV7-2	.	many	TRBJ1-5	CASSLRSGGNQPQHF	TGTGCCAGCAGCTTAAGGTCCGGCGGCAATCAGCCCCAGCATTTT
TRBV3-1	.	few	TRBJ2-2	CASSPDRSNTGELFF	TGTGCCAGCAGCCCCGACAGGTCGAACACCGGGGAGCTGTTTTTT
TRBV27	TRBD1	few	TRBJ2-4	CASSPRQGRVSIQYF	TGTGCCAGCAGTCCCCGACAGGGGCGGGTGAGCATTCAGTACTTC
TRBV10-2	TRBD2	.	TRBJ2-1	CASSEASSGGDEQFF	TGCGCCAGCAGTGAAGCCTCTAGCGGGGGCGATGAGCAGTTCTTC
TRBV6-1	TRBD2	many	TRBJ2-7	CASRGTSGEVSYEQYF	TGTGCCAGCAGAGGGACTAGCGGGGAAGTCTCCTACGAGCAGTACTTC
TRBV2	.	.	TRBJ2-1	CASSERDPYSYF	TGTGCCAGCAGTGAACGAGACCCATACTCTTACTTC
TRBV5-1	.	.	TRBJ2-1	CASKSREYNEQFF	TGCGCCAGCAAGTCCAGGGAGTACAATGAGCAGTTCTTC
TRBV7-9	.	.	TRBJ1-2	CASSSPISLGYGYTF	TGTGCCAGCAGCTCGCCAATAAGTTTGGGCTATGGCTACACCTTC
TRBV14	TRBD1	.	TRBJ2-1	CASSPNRGLTSYNEQFF	TGTGCCAGCAGCCCCAACAGGGGGCTAACTTCCTACAATGAGCAGTTCTTC
TRBV5-1	TRBD1	.	TRBJ2-1	CASRPPGQGYNEQFF	TGCGCCAGCAGGCCCCCGGGACAGGGGTACAATGAGCAGTTCTTC
TRBV7-2	TRBD1	many	TRBJ1-2	CASSPGGGSF	TGTGCCAGCAGCCCAGGGGGGGGTTCTTTC
TRBV9	.	once	TRBJ2-2	CASSVGHTGVLFF	TGTGCCAGCAGCGTAGGACACACCGGGGTGCTGTTTTTT
TRBV6-2/TRBV6-3	.	.	TRBJ1-5	CASSSGKVGNQPQHF	TGTGCCAGCAGTTCTGGGAAGGTGGGCAATCAGCCCCAGCATTTT
TRBV20-1	TRBD2	.	TRBJ2-1	CSARDGKAGQDYNEQFF	TGCAGTGCTAGAGATGGGAAAGCGGGGCAAGACTACAATGAGCAGTTCTTC
TRBV5-6	.	few	TRBJ2-3	CASTAGYYTDTQYF	TGTGCCAGCACCGCGGGGTACTACACAGATACGCAGTATTTT
TRBV2	.	few	TRBJ1-1	CARAPNTEAFF	TGTGCCAGGGCTCCGAACACTGAAGCTTTCTTT
TRBV4-3	.	.	TRBJ2-2	CASSQDPSTGELFF	TGCGCCAGCAGCCAAGATCCGAGTACCGGGGAGCTGTTTTTT
TRBV7-9	.	many	TRBJ2-1	CASSFGVGNEQFF	TGTGCCAGCAGCTTCGGAGTAGGCAATGAGCAGTTCTTC
TRBV7-6	.	few	TRBJ1-3	CASSLDRTSGNTIYF	TGTGCCAGCAGCTTAGATAGGACCTCTGGAAACACCATATATTTT
TRBV6-5	.	few	TRBJ1-1	CASQTLLQGMDEAFF	TGTGCCAGCCAGACCCTCCTACAGGGTATGGATGAAGCTTTCTTT
TRBV2	.	few	TRBJ2-2	CASSNAAGSNTGELFF	TGTGCCAGCAGTAACGCAGCCGGGTCGAACACCGGGGAGCTGTTTTTT
TRBV19	TRBD1	.	TRBJ1-4	CASSRDSYVPNEKLFF	TGTGCCAGTAGTCGGGACAGCTATGTGCCTAATGAAAAACTGTTTTTT
TRBV9	.	.	TRBJ2-1	CASNVSGGSYNEQFF	TGTGCCAGCAACGTAAGCGGCGGATCCTACAATGAGCAGTTCTTC
TRBV5-4	.	few	TRBJ2-3	CASSPAGYQGDTQYF	TGTGCCAGCAGCCCGGCGGGGTACCAGGGGGATACGCAGTATTTT
TRBV29-1	.	.	TRBJ2-7	CSVGGLRAFDEQYF	TGCAGCGTTGGTGGGCTCCGGGCTTTCGACGAGCAGTACTTC
TRBV27	TRBD1	once	TRBJ1-2	CASSRRTGGSGYTF	TGTGCCAGCAGTCGGCGGACAGGGGGCAGTGGCTACACCTTC
TRBV19	TRBD1	few	TRBJ1-2	CASTDRGWNYGYTF	TGTGCCAGTACCGACAGGGGCTGGAACTATGGCTACACCTTC
TRBV7-6	TRBD1	.	TRBJ2-1	CASSLRFGDRARKEQFF	TGTGCCAGCAGCTTAAGGTTCGGGGACAGGGCTCGCAAGGAGCAGTTCTTC
TRBV28	TRBD1	.	TRBJ1-3	CASSWPRVDPTGASGNTIYF	TGTGCCAGCAGTTGGCCCCGGGTAGACCCAACAGGGGCCTCTGGAAACACCATATATTTT
TRBV13	.	few	TRBJ1-1	CASSPGTEMNTEAFF	TGTGCCAGCAGCCCAGGGACGGAGATGAACACTGAAGCTTTCTTT
TRBV5-1	.	.	TRBJ1-2	CASSLFKGYGDGYTF	TGCGCCAGCAGCTTGTTCAAGGGATACGGAGATGGCTACACCTTC
TRBV7-9	TRBD1	.	TRBJ2-7	CASSLEGQRNYEQYF	TGTGCCAGCAGCTTAGAGGGACAGAGAAACTACGAGCAGTACTTC
TRBV7-2	.	many	TRBJ2-3	CASSLRYGVRDTQYF	TGTGCCAGCAGCTTACGTTACGGGGTGAGGGATACGCAGTATTTT
TRBV7-9	.	.	TRBJ2-5	CASSLTGGVRETQYF	TGTGCCAGCAGTCTTACAGGCGGCGTGCGAGAGACCCAGTACTTC
TRBV7-9	.	few	TRBJ1-6	CASSLLAGKKSTPLHF	TGTGCCAGCAGCTTATTAGCAGGGAAGAAGAGCACACCCCTCCACTTT
TRBV7-9	.	.	TRBJ1-2	CASSSTSPEGYTF	TGTGCCAGCAGCTCTACGAGCCCGGAAGGCTACACCTTC
TRBV15	TRBD1	.	TRBJ2-2	CATSNPGQENTGELFF	TGTGCCACCAGCAACCCGGGACAGGAGAACACCGGGGAGCTGTTTTTT
TRBV7-2	TRBD1	many	TRBJ1-5	CASSLEGARNQPQHF	TGTGCCAGCAGCTTAGAGGGGGCGCGGAATCAGCCCCAGCATTTT